This TCR beta chain originates from a study of T-cell memory formation after mild COVID-19. Study information: TCR clustering was largely donor specific. Findings and limits, study-wide: Clones contracting across day 15 to 85 had a balanced CD4/CD8 profile; later expanding clones leaned CD4+. CD4+ clones that contracted lay mainly in CM and EM; CD8+ ones lay in EMRA.

Via MiXCR, TCRdb re-called the 5' RACE reads, giving one row per CDR3 protein. The sample gives around 340,000 distinct CDR3 sequences, roughly 15% of which show up once; 20% to 25% is in the top ten. Germline V gives CDR1 SNHLY, CDR2 FYNNEI. CDR3 size: 17 residues. V was pared by 4 bases and J by 7 bases, with 7 bases of the junction left unmatched. This clonotype was detected a few times. Antigen specificity is unknown. This rearrangement joins TRBV2 to TRBJ2-1, with 16 nucleotides matching TRBD2. This clonotype was sampled from a man aged 18 to 35 who had mild COVID-19 (a few samples of this study predate the infection). Cell type and time point are not known. The sequenced sample consisted of PBMCs or a T cell subset sorted from them (not recorded which). The CDR3, as DNA: TGTGCCAGCAGTGGAGGGACTAGCGGGGGGGCCAGGAATGAGCAGTTCTTC. This sequence encodes CASSGGTSGGARNEQFF.